This TCR beta chain was found in a study of cytomegalovirus exposure and HLA in healthy donors. Remarks on this clone: Its antigen is undetermined.

Primers for the PCR totalled 60 Vbeta and 13 Jbeta. Produced via immunoSEQ multiplex PCR; TCRdb's table is partial and in-frame only. The sample includes some 190,000 clones, 85% of them seen just once. Study-wide results and caveats: Among the most significant clusters, several appeared linked to common viral pathogens in a later analysis. In presence/absence analyses, roughly uniform sequencing depth across donors was assumed. The study recorded 160 or so TCR beta chains that were cytomegalovirus-associated.

This receptor was taken from a boy aged 2-15 years in good health and CMV-seronegative. The sequencing input was PBMCs.

The CDR3 coding sequence is TGTGCCAGCAGGACTCGGGGATGGAATCAGCCCCAGCATTTT. Translating it yields CASRTRGWNQPQHF. This chain connects TRBV2 to TRBJ1-5, with D uncertain. This CDR3 has 14 residues. CDR1 is SNHLY and CDR2 is FYNNEI in the germline V gene. Deletions cut 6 bases from V and 4 bases from J, with 13 bases between.